The entry below describes one TCR beta chain. These data originate in a study of siplizumab effects on memory and regulatory T cells. TCRdb keeps only in-frame clones here, not all; method: immunoSEQ multiplex PCR. The repertoire has 75,000 to 100,000 clones, around 94% of them found once; the top ten carry 1% to 1.5%. The CDR3 consists of 13 residues. V lost 3 bases to trimming and J lost 5 bases, with 10 bases between them. Germline-derived CDR1 and CDR2 are SGHTA and FQGNSA. The V and J genes are TRBV7-2 and TRBJ2-5; D is undetermined. The sample consisted of non-Treg CD4+ T cells sorted from blood. The clonotype originates from a human donor in good health. CDR3 nucleotide sequence: TGTGCCAGCAGCTTCGAGTTCCAGGAGACCCAGTACTTC. It specifies CASSFEFQETQYF. Complete variable domain (other parts from reference TRBV7-2 and TRBJ2-5): GAGVSQSPSNKVTEKGKDVELRCDPISGHTALYWYRQSLGQGLEFLIYFQGNSAPDKSGLPSDRFSAERTGGSVSTLTIQRTQQEDSAVYLCASSFEFQETQYFGPGTRLLVL.